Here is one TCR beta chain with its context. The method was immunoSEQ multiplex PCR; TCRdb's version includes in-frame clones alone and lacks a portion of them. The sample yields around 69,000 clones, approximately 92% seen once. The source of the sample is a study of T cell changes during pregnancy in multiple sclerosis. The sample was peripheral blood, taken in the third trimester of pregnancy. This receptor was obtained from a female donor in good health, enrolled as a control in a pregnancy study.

The CDR3, as DNA: TGTGCCAGCAGCATTGGAGGGACTGGGTCCTACGAGCAGTACTTC. Protein: CASSIGGTGSYEQYF. This chain connects TRBV7-2 to TRBJ2-7; D perhaps matches TRBD2 (6 bases). Germline CDR1 and CDR2: SGHTA and FQGNSA. This CDR3 has 15 residues. V was cut by 5 bases and J by 1 base, with 15 bases left in between. Looking up the rest from reference TRBV7-2 and TRBJ2-7 gives the full variable domain: GAGVSQSPSNKVTEKGKDVELRCDPISGHTALYWYRQSLGQGLEFLIYFQGNSAPDKSGLPSDRFSAERTGGSVSTLTIQRTQQEDSAVYLCASSIGGTGSYEQYFGPGTRLTVT.